What follows are 19 T cell receptor beta chains derived from one specimen sequenced in a study of PD-1 blockade in classical Hodgkin lymphoma. The time point is: newly diagnosed, previously untreated cHL patient sample. The study isolated CD8+ T cells from thawed PBMCs by magnetic negative selection. Produced via immunoSEQ multiplex PCR; TCRdb's table is partial and in-frame only. The sample comprises 23,000 or so clones, approximately 90% of which are singletons, and approximately 7% rests with the top ten. What was sequenced was CD8+ T cells from blood. All receptors derive from a human donor with classical Hodgkin lymphoma.

V gene TRBV4-1 combines with J gene TRBJ2-1; D remains ambiguous. This CDR3 has 12 amino acids. Germline CDR1 is MGHRA and CDR2 is YSYEKL. The ends were cut back, 4 bases at V and 2 bases at J, with 3 bases in the middle. The CDR3 DNA reads TGCGCCAGCAGCCCAACCTACAATGAGCAGTTCTTC. Encoded protein: CASSPTYNEQFF.

This chain uses TRBV9 with TRBJ1-1; possibly TRBD1 for D (5 bases). Germline lookup yields CDR1 SGDLS and CDR2 YYNGEE. The V end lost 4 bases, the J end lost 3 bases, and 19 bases lay between the germline ends. The CDR3 is made up of 16 amino acids. CDR3 sequence: CASSPKNGGIDTEAFF. Here the CDR3 DNA reads TGTGCCAGCAGCCCAAAGAACGGGGGAATCGACACTGAAGCTTTCTTT.

V is TRBV5-6 and J is TRBJ1-1; 8 nucleotides match TRBD1. The CDR3 extends over 16 amino acids. Losses at the gene ends were 3 bases for V and 4 bases for J; bases not matched to a gene: 11. CDR1 and CDR2 from the germline V gene are SGHDT and YYEEEE. The CDR3 sequence: CASSSPGHRGSTEAFF. CDR3 sequence (DNA): TGTGCCAGCAGCTCCCCGGGACACAGGGGGAGCACTGAAGCTTTCTTT.

V is TRBV7-2 and J is TRBJ2-2; D remains unclear. The V gene's germline CDR1 is SGHTA and CDR2 FQGNSA. Trimming pared 2 bases from V and 3 bases from J, leaving 10 bases between. The CDR3 is made up of 15 amino acids. CDR3 nucleotide sequence: TGTGCCAGCAGCTTATTACCGACCTACACCGGGGAGCTGTTTTTT. It encodes CASSLLPTYTGELFF.

The chain uses TRBV9 and TRBJ1-2; unclear D gene. The length of the CDR3 is 14 residues. Between the trimmed V and J ends, which lost 0 bases and 3 bases, there was a span of 9 bases. Germline CDR1 is SGDLS and CDR2 is YYNGEE. CDR3 in DNA: TGTGCCAGCAGCGTAGGAATCGGGGACTATGGCTACACCTTC. It encodes CASSVGIGDYGYTF.

The chain couples TRBV5-1 to TRBJ2-7; weak D call: TRBD1 (6 bases). There are 14 residues in the CDR3. Trimming removed 4 bases at V and 1 base at J, with 12 bases between. Germline V gene sequence: CDR1 SGHRS, CDR2 YFSETQ. CDR3 amino acids: CASSPWTVSYEQYF. CDR3 DNA sequence: TGCGCCAGCAGCCCGTGGACAGTGTCCTACGAGCAGTACTTC.

This clone was seen a single time. This chain uses TRBV7-9 with TRBJ2-3; a possible D gene is TRBD2 (6 bases). The CDR3 is made up of 13 amino acids. Trimming left V 5 bases short and J 8 bases short, with 14 bases between. Germline lookup yields CDR1 SEHNR and CDR2 FQNEAQ (reference sequence). The CDR3 DNA sequence: TGTGCCAGCAGCCGGGGCGGGGCCGGTACGCAGTATTTT. This translates into CASSRGGAGTQYF.

The J gene is TRBJ2-7, the V gene TRBV19; the D is unclear. Looked up from germline, CDR1 is LNHDA and CDR2 is SQIVND (reference sequence). This CDR3 region has 12 residues. Deletions cut 5 bases from V and 1 base from J, with 6 bases between. As DNA, the CDR3 is TGTGCCAGTAGTTGGGGATCCTACGAGCAGTACTTC. This codes for CASSWGSYEQYF.

The CDR3 protein is CASGGGQETQYF. DNA of the CDR3: TGTGCCAGCGGGGGGGGGCAAGAGACCCAGTACTTC. The V gene is TRBV7-9, the J gene TRBJ2-5; 7 bases are shared with TRBD2. Germline V lookup: CDR1 SEHNR, CDR2 FQNEAQ (reference sequence). CDR3 size: 12 residues. With V trimmed by 8 bases and J by 2 bases, 2 bases remained unmatched.

This chain links TRBV6-1 with TRBJ2-3; 7 bases map to TRBD1. Per the germline V gene, CDR1 is MNHNS and CDR2 is SASEGT. V trimming: 6 bases; J trimming: 4 bases; junction bases outside the gene matches: 7. This CDR3 contains 14 residues. The CDR3 nucleotides read TGTGCCAGCAGCCCAGGCCAGGGGGCAGATACGCAGTATTTT. Residues: CASSPGQGADTQYF.

This clone was found a few times. The V call is TRBV30, the J call TRBJ2-3, with TRBD1 identical over 8 bases. With V trimmed by 2 bases and J by 4 bases, 8 bases remained unmatched. CDR3 length: 15 residues. From germline, CDR1 is GTSNPN and CDR2 SVGIG (reference sequence). The CDR3 DNA follows: TGTGCCTGGAGTCAGGGGGCTTCACACGCAGATACGCAGTATTTT. This gives the protein CAWSQGASHADTQYF.

This clone has more than one count but fewer than ten. CDR3 region: CASSGGRQNTEAFF. The DNA for the CDR3 is TGCGCCAGCAGCGGGGGACGGCAGAACACTGAAGCTTTCTTT. The J gene is TRBJ1-1, the V gene TRBV5-1; TRBD1 might be the D (5 bases). The CDR3 runs 14 residues. With 4 bases removed from V and 1 base from J, the gap between germline ends came to 11 bases. Germline V gene sequence: CDR1 SGHRS, CDR2 YFSETQ.

V and J are TRBV19 and TRBJ2-7; TRBD1 aligns across 9 bases. V was pared by 4 bases and J by 3 bases, with 7 bases of the junction left unmatched. The CDR3 runs 15 residues. From germline, CDR1 is LNHDA and CDR2 SQIVND (reference sequence). The CDR3 DNA reads as TGTGCCAGTAGTAGGACAGGGGACTCCATCTACGAGCAGTACTTC. Translating gives CASSRTGDSIYEQYF.

This sequence joins TRBV28 and TRBJ1-2, with D perhaps matching TRBD1 (5 bases). Germline CDR1 MDHEN, CDR2 SYDVKM. The CDR3 sequence is 16 residues long. The V end lost 3 bases, the J end lost 2 bases, and 16 bases lay between the germline ends. DNA of the CDR3: TGTGCCAGCAGTTTGGCGGGGCCACGGACCAACTATGGCTACACCTTC. Translated: CASSLAGPRTNYGYTF.

The V and J genes are TRBV6-1 and TRBJ2-2, with TRBD1 matching over 8 bases. There are 16 residues in the CDR3. Trimming at V came to 5 bases and at J to 1 base, leaving 6 bases not matched to a gene. Germline-derived CDR1 and CDR2 are MNHNS and SASEGT. CDR3 region: CASSKVGQGNTGELFF. DNA of the CDR3: TGTGCCAGCAGTAAAGTAGGACAGGGGAACACCGGGGAGCTGTTTTTT.

In its sample, this clone was seen a few times. The chain is built from TRBV5-6 and TRBJ1-1, with D unclear. V lost 1 base to trimming and J lost 0 bases, with 13 bases between them. Germline CDR1 SGHDT, CDR2 YYEEEE. The CDR3 loop spans 16 amino acids. The CDR3 loop is CASSLMYVSLNTEAFF. The CDR3 region has the DNA TGTGCCAGCAGCTTGATGTATGTGAGTTTGAACACTGAAGCTTTCTTT.

The CDR3 bases are TGTGCCACCAGCCCAGGACAGGGGGAAACCGGGGAGCTGTTTTTT. This encodes CATSPGQGETGELFF. This chain connects TRBV15 to TRBJ2-2; 10 nucleotides agree with TRBD1. Losses at the gene ends were 5 bases for V and 5 bases for J; bases not matched to a gene: 5. The germline V gene has CDR1 LNHNV and CDR2 YYDKDF (reference sequence). This CDR3 comprises 15 residues.

V and J are TRBV7-9 and TRBJ2-1; D is tentatively TRBD1 or TRBD2 (6 bases each). The CDR3 has 16 residues. Trimming took 3 bases from V and 5 from J, leaving 17 bases between them. The germline V gene encodes CDR1 SEHNR and CDR2 FQNEAQ (reference sequence). CDR3 protein: CASSFPWGAQDNEQFF. The CDR3 DNA reads as TGTGCCAGCAGCTTCCCGTGGGGGGCGCAGGACAATGAGCAGTTCTTC.

The V and J genes are TRBV7-9 and TRBJ2-1, with 9 bases aligning to TRBD1. Germline CDR1 reads SEHNR; CDR2 reads FQNEAQ (reference sequence). This CDR3 has 12 residues. V shed 6 bases, J shed 9 bases, and the junction held 3 bases outside the gene matches. DNA for the CDR3: TGTGCCAGCAGTCGACAGGGGGGTGAGCAGTTCTTC. Its protein product is CASSRQGGEQFF. The full variable domain, rest sourced from reference TRBV7-9 and TRBJ2-1, is DTGVSQNPRHKITKRGQNVTFRCDPISEHNRLYWYRQTLGQGPEFLTYFQNEAQLEKSRLLSDRFSAERPKGSFSTLEIQRTEQGDSAMYLCASSRQGGEQFFGPGTRLTVL.